This T cell receptor beta chain was identified in a study of T cell responses to AZD1222 COVID-19 vaccine. The study, taken as a whole, reports: Among vaccine-associated CD4 TCRs, coverage spanned spike, with dominance at 160-218 and 743-854. It was only after the peak T cell response that any repertoires were sampled. Two doses of AZD1222 preceded a rise in Spike-specific TCR breadth and depth.

The data were produced by immunoSEQ multiplex PCR, yet TCRdb's version contains in-frame clones alone and is incomplete. The table shows some 130,000 clones, with over 75% occurring only once. Germline CDR1 and CDR2: KGHSH and LQKENI. Trimming removed 6 bases at V and 4 bases at J, with 16 bases between. The CDR3 has 15 amino acids. Notes on this clone: Its antigen is not identified.

The clonotype originates from an adult in good health. This chain links TRBV18 with TRBJ1-5, with D possibly matching TRBD1 (5 bases). The sequencing used peripheral blood, collected on day 0 of AZD1222 vaccination. The DNA of the CDR3 is TGTGCCAGCTCTCGGAAAGGGGAAGGGAATCAGCCCCAGCATTTT. Its translation: CASSRKGEGNQPQHF. Full variable domain (outside the CDR3, taken from reference TRBV18 and TRBJ1-5): NAGVMQNPRHLVRRRGQEARLRCSPMKGHSHVYWYRQLPEEGLKFMVYLQKENIIDESGMPKERFSAEFPKEGPSILRIQQVVRGDSAAYFCASSRKGEGNQPQHFGDGTRLSIL.